The 21 T cell receptor beta chains listed next were all sequenced from one sample in a study of T-cell reconstitution after alpha-beta-depleted transplantation in children. As it was prepared, the TCRbeta library received unique molecular identifiers. Each CDR3 protein is one row after TCRdb ran MiXCR on the PCR reads. The sample carries 200,000 to 300,000 distinct CDR3 sequences, roughly 25% recorded once. This material consisted of PBMCs, mostly from graft donor cells, taken 360 days after TCRalphabeta/CD19-depleted stem cell transplant. These receptors came from a female patient aged 2-10 years who had a stem cell transplant for congenital amegakaryocytic thrombocytopenia, so the T cells may come from the graft donor.

About this clonotype: The limits of the CDR3 on the DNA are not certain, so only TCRdb's listed CDR3 is given. The chain carries TRBV5-1 and TRBJ2-2; the listed D gene, TRBD1, was not tested against the DNA. Ends included, the CDR3 has 15 residues. The V gene's germline CDR1 is SGHRS and CDR2 YFSETQ. The CDR3 sequence: CASSVTGQKPGSCFF.

This clonotype was observed many times. This rearrangement joins TRBV5-1 to TRBJ2-7, with D perhaps matching TRBD1 (6 bases). Trimming stripped 2 bases from V and 0 bases from J, with 12 bases between. CDR1 is SGHRS and CDR2 is YFSETQ in the germline V gene. This CDR3 is built from 15 residues. CDR3 in amino acids: CASSLQGGSSYEQYF. The CDR3 DNA sequence: TGCGCCAGCAGCTTACAGGGTGGATCCTCCTACGAGCAGTACTTC. The entire variable domain, with the rest obtained from reference TRBV5-1 and TRBJ2-7, is as follows: KAGVTQTPRYLIKTRGQQVTLSCSPISGHRSVSWYQQTPGQGLQFLFEYFSETQRNKGNFPGRFSGRQFSNSRSEMNVSTLELGDSALYLCASSLQGGSSYEQYFGPGTRLTVT.

Comment on this clonotype: A read error may explain this, as a much larger clone is one base away. The missing conserved phenylalanine or tryptophan at the end of this CDR3 makes a read error likely. The chain uses TRBV29-1 and TRBJ2-1, with D perhaps matching TRBD1 or TRBD2 (5 bases each). The V gene's germline CDR1 is SQVTM and CDR2 ANQGSEA. The V and J ends lost 4 bases and 2 bases respectively, with 12 bases between them. This CDR3 has 14 residues. In DNA, the CDR3 is TGCAGCGTTGCAGTAACGGGGCCCTACAATGAGCAGTTCTTG. Residues: CSVAVTGPYNEQFL.

This chain uses TRBV4-1 with TRBJ1-3; D is undetermined. Germline assignment: CDR1 MGHRA and CDR2 YSYEKL. This CDR3 comprises 15 residues. The V and J ends lost 5 bases and 0 bases respectively, with 11 bases between them. CDR3 bases: TGCGCCAGCAGCTTTAGAAGGCTCTCTGGAAACACCATATATTTT. This encodes CASSFRRLSGNTIYF.

The chain employs TRBV15 and TRBJ1-5, with D hard to call. This CDR3 spans 12 amino acids. Trimming removed 2 bases from V and 7 bases from J, with 6 bases in between. Germline CDR1 reads LNHNV; CDR2 reads YYDKDF (reference sequence). CDR3 residues: CATSRTGQPQHF. Written as DNA, the CDR3 is TGTGCCACCAGCAGAACGGGGCAGCCCCAGCATTTT.

The chain combines TRBV4-3 with TRBJ2-7, with 9 nucleotides matching TRBD2. With V trimmed by 3 bases and J by 0 bases, 3 bases remained unmatched. CDR1 LGHNA and CDR2 YSLEER come from the germline V gene. CDR3 length: 15 residues. For the CDR3, the DNA is TGCGCCAGCAGCCAGGGACTAGCTCCCTCCTACGAGCAGTACTTC. Protein product: CASSQGLAPSYEQYF.

This clonotype was recorded at least ten times. V gene TRBV29-1 combines with J gene TRBJ2-5; maybe TRBD1 (5 bases). Trimming took 3 bases from V and 4 from J, leaving 9 bases between them. CDR1 SQVTM and CDR2 ANQGSEA come from the germline V gene. The CDR3 is 12 amino acids. For the CDR3, the DNA is TGCAGCGTTGAGGAAAGGGGAGAGACCCAGTACTTC. It encodes CSVEERGETQYF.

This clonotype was picked up a small number of times. The genes are TRBV7-2 and TRBJ2-3, with 9 bases that match TRBD2. The ends lost 5 bases at V and 4 bases at J; junction bases unmatched: 7. This CDR3 contains 15 residues. Germline CDR1 SGHTA, CDR2 FQGNSA. CDR3 sequence: CASSLTSGVPDTQYF. The CDR3 region has the DNA TGTGCCAGCAGCCTGACTAGCGGAGTCCCAGATACGCAGTATTTT.

This clonotype was picked up a small number of times. The rearrangement links TRBV4-1 to TRBJ1-4; D not resolved. The CDR3 is 14 amino acids. Germline CDR1 and CDR2: MGHRA and YSYEKL. V lost 2 bases to trimming and J lost 5 bases, with 9 bases between them. The CDR3 here is CASSQPTRNEKLFF. CDR3 DNA: TGCGCCAGCAGCCAACCGACACGGAATGAAAAACTGTTTTTT.

This clonotype was seen a few times. Here the CDR3 reads CASSQEAGSDTEAFF. The CDR3 nucleotides are TGTGCCAGCAGCCAAGAGGCAGGGAGTGACACTGAAGCTTTCTTT. V gene TRBV4-2 combines with J gene TRBJ1-1; tentative D call: TRBD1 (5 bases). This CDR3 has 15 amino acids. V was clipped by 0 bases and J by 3 bases, with 11 bases between them. Germline assignment: CDR1 LGHNA and CDR2 YNFKEQ.

The rearrangement joins TRBV2 to TRBJ1-1; D is ambiguous. In germline, CDR1 is SNHLY, CDR2 FYNNEI. CDR3 size: 11 residues. The V gene lost 10 bases and the J gene lost 8 bases, with 14 bases spanning the gap. This CDR3 is CATSPATEAFF. The CDR3 DNA sequence: TGTGCCACCTCACCCGCGACAGAAGCTTTCTTT.

This rearrangement joins TRBV6-4 to TRBJ2-3; TRBD2 matches at 14 bases. The germline CDR1 and CDR2 sequences are MRHNA and SNTAGT. V was pared by 6 bases and J by 5 bases, with 7 bases of the junction left unmatched. This CDR3 region has 16 residues. DNA for the CDR3: TGTGCCAGCAGCGCGGGACTAGCGGGAGCGGGAGATACGCAGTATTTT. Protein sequence: CASSAGLAGAGDTQYF.

This sequence joins TRBV12-3 or TRBV12-4 and TRBJ1-3; D call uncertain. The CDR3 spans 14 residues. V was pared by 3 bases and J by 0 bases, with 6 bases between. CDR3 DNA: TGTGCCAGCAGTTTGACTAGCTCTGGAAACACCATATATTTT. It codes for CASSLTSSGNTIYF.

This clonotype turned up a few times. The genes are TRBV20-1 and TRBJ1-3; 9 bases align to TRBD1. The CDR3 has 14 residues. J lost 2 bases, V lost 6 bases, and 5 bases had no gene match. CDR1 and CDR2 from the germline V gene are DFQATT and SNEGSKA (reference sequence). The CDR3 here is CSAATGGTGNTIYF. For the CDR3, the DNA is TGCAGTGCCGCGACAGGGGGAACTGGAAACACCATATATTTT.

Many counts were recorded for this clonotype. V is TRBV12-3 or TRBV12-4 and J is TRBJ2-7; no definite D call. Trimming cost V 2 bases and J 2 bases, with 13 bases left between them. CDR3 length equals 15 residues. The CDR3 nucleotides are TGTGCCAGCAGTTTATCCTTCGACAACGCCTACGAGCAGTACTTC. Translated, it gives CASSLSFDNAYEQYF.

V is TRBV4-3 and J is TRBJ2-1, with D hard to call. This CDR3 has 15 amino acids. Per the germline V gene, CDR1 is LGHNA and CDR2 is YSLEER. With 0 bases removed from V and 2 bases from J, the gap between germline ends came to 8 bases. This chain's CDR3 is CASSQDESPYNEQFF. For the CDR3, the DNA is TGCGCCAGCAGCCAAGACGAGAGTCCCTACAATGAGCAGTTCTTC.

This clonotype was counted between two and nine times. The chain employs TRBV24-1 and TRBJ2-1; 8 nucleotides match TRBD2. This CDR3 is 17 amino acids long. Trimming removed 3 bases from V and 2 bases from J; junction bases left unmatched: 8. Germline V gene sequence: CDR1 KGHDR, CDR2 SFDVKD. Here the CDR3 reads CATSDRSGSYPYNEQFF. The DNA for the CDR3 is TGTGCCACCAGTGATCGAAGCGGGAGTTACCCCTACAATGAGCAGTTCTTC.

In its sample, this clonotype was seen many times. The rearrangement joins TRBV10-3 to TRBJ2-2, with D perhaps matching TRBD2 (5 bases). This CDR3 has 15 amino acids. With 6 bases removed from V and 1 base from J, the gap between germline ends came to 12 bases. Germline assignment: CDR1 ENHRY and CDR2 SYGVKD. The CDR3 loop reads CAISDVAGNTGELFF. DNA of the CDR3: TGTGCCATCAGCGATGTGGCGGGGAACACCGGGGAGCTGTTTTTT.

This clonotype was seen at least ten times. The chain recombines TRBV12-3 or TRBV12-4 with TRBJ2-5, with D tentatively TRBD1 (5 bases). V lost 5 bases and J 5 bases, leaving 9 bases between the germline ends. The CDR3 has 12 residues. The CDR3 nucleotides read TGTGCCAGCAGTCCAGGGCGGGAGACCCAGTACTTC. Translation gives CASSPGRETQYF.

This clonotype was observed a handful of times. V usage is TRBV4-1 and J usage is TRBJ2-3; a weak D match, TRBD2 (5 bases). The germline V gene has CDR1 MGHRA and CDR2 YSYEKL. Trimming took off 6 bases at V and 5 bases at J, with 12 bases between the two ends. This CDR3 is 13 amino acids long. The CDR3 region is CASSQLAGDTQYF. CDR3 DNA sequence: TGCGCCAGCAGTCAACTGGCGGGAGATACGCAGTATTTT.

The rearrangement uses TRBV3-1 and TRBJ1-6; D uncertain. Germline loops: CDR1 LGHDT, CDR2 YNNKEL (reference sequence). V lost 0 bases to trimming and J lost 8 bases, with 2 bases between them. This CDR3 comprises 12 residues. CDR3 in DNA: TGTGCCAGCAGCCAAGATTATTCACCCCTCCACTTT. Translated: CASSQDYSPLHF.